This T cell receptor beta chain was observed in a study of blood T cell repertoires in COVID-19. The CDR3 sequence is 17 residues long. Germline-derived CDR1 and CDR2 are SNHLY and FYNNEI. V shed 4 bases, J shed 6 bases, and the junction held 11 bases outside the gene matches. Generated by immunoSEQ multiplex PCR, the TCRdb table keeps only in-frame clones and is missing some. The table lists about 80,000 clones, about four fifths of them singletons. The specimen sequenced was peripheral blood. This clonotype was sampled from a human donor in a cohort sampled during active COVID-19. This rearrangement joins TRBV2 to TRBJ2-1; 11 bases align to TRBD1. For the CDR3, the DNA is TGTGCCAGCAGTGGAGCTCCCCGGACAGGGGGCTTCAATGAGCAGTTCTTC. Residues: CASSGAPRTGGFNEQFF.